The present T cell receptor (beta chain) was sequenced within a study of blood T cells in healthy people across ages. Findings of the study overall: In older individuals, TCR beta diversity per million T cells was lower, falling roughly linearly with age. PBMCs left unsorted prevented a conclusive naive versus antigen-experienced comparison. Lack of knowledge of donor CMV status possibly confounded expanded clonotype changes.

This clonotype was detected ten times or more. Its target is unknown. Through a sample-barcoded 5' primer and a J-beta primer mix, a second PCR was run for roughly 6 to 11 cycles. MiXCR, run by TCRdb on the 5' RACE reads, gives a single entry per CDR3 protein. Of about 2 million distinct CDR3 sequences in the sample, around 48% were seen once. Extraction of total RNA produced a minimum of 5 micrograms from each sample. The V and J ends lost 1 base and 4 bases respectively, with 10 bases between them. CDR1 is SGHTA, CDR2 FQGNSA, per germline. This CDR3 is built from 14 residues. The TCR originated in a middle-aged woman in good health. The material sequenced was blood. V is TRBV7-2 and J is TRBJ2-5; D might be TRBD1 or TRBD2, each matching 5 bases. The CDR3 region is CASSLGGIRETQYF. Here the CDR3 DNA reads TGTGCCAGCAGCTTAGGGGGGATTCGAGAGACCCAGTACTTC.